The 11 T cell receptor beta chains below all came from one sample that was sequenced in a study of T cells after yellow fever vaccination. TCRdb called the 5' RACE reads again in MiXCR, with one record for every CDR3 protein. The sample lists some 300,000 distinct CDR3 sequences, about 10% occurring once. The source material was CD4+ T cells sorted from PBMCs, sampled 45 days after the yellow fever booster vaccination. These receptors all come from a man younger than 35 who received the YFV17D yellow fever vaccine.

The genes are TRBV9 and TRBJ2-7, with 11 nucleotides matching TRBD2. The CDR3 totals 15 residues. J gave up 2 bases and V 3 bases, and 4 bases lay outside the gene matches. The germline V gene encodes CDR1 SGDLS and CDR2 YYNGEE. CDR3 coding DNA: TGTGCCAGCAGCGGGGGGACTAGCGGTCCCTACGAGCAGTACTTC. Protein: CASSGGTSGPYEQYF.

The chain carries TRBV28 and TRBJ1-4; D gene uncertain. Germline V lookup: CDR1 MDHEN, CDR2 SYDVKM. V lost 10 bases and J lost 7, with 10 bases in between. The CDR3 loop spans 11 amino acids. The CDR3 loop reads CAILGGEKLFF. DNA for the CDR3: TGTGCCATCCTAGGAGGTGAAAAACTGTTTTTT.

This sequence joins TRBV5-1 and TRBJ2-2, with 8 bases aligning to TRBD2. V trimming: 3 bases; J trimming: 5 bases; junction bases outside the gene matches: 9. CDR3 length: 16 amino acids. Germline-derived CDR1 and CDR2 are SGHRS and YFSETQ. The CDR3 loop reads CASSWAGTSYTGELFF. The CDR3 DNA follows: TGCGCCAGCAGCTGGGCCGGGACTAGTTATACCGGGGAGCTGTTTTTT.

This chain connects TRBV6-2 or TRBV6-3 to TRBJ2-7; no definite D call. V dropped 8 bases and J dropped 3 bases, with 8 bases sitting between them. The CDR3 covers 11 residues. Germline-derived CDR1 and CDR2 are MNHEY and SVGEGT. Here the CDR3 DNA reads TGTGCCAGCTGCAGTGGCTACGAGCAGTACTTC. It is translated as CASCSGYEQYF.

This clonotype was seen only a few times. The rearrangement joins TRBV7-2 to TRBJ1-2; D might be TRBD1 (6 bases). V was shortened by 3 bases and J by 3 bases, with 17 bases between the two germline ends. CDR1 SGHTA and CDR2 FQGNSA come from the germline V gene. The CDR3 length is 16 residues. The DNA of the CDR3 is TGTGCCAGCAGCTTGGGGGGTACAGGGATCGACTATGGCTACACCTTC. Protein sequence: CASSLGGTGIDYGYTF.

This clonotype was seen only a few times. V and J are TRBV27 and TRBJ1-4; the D is unclear. Per germline, CDR1 MNHEY and CDR2 SMNVEV (reference sequence). The CDR3 extends over 14 amino acids. V was clipped by 6 bases and J by 2 bases, with 10 bases between them. The CDR3 is CASRLSGTNEKLFF. The CDR3 nucleotides are TGTGCCAGCAGGTTGTCCGGTACTAATGAAAAACTGTTTTTT.

This clonotype was counted a few times. The chain joins TRBV5-6 to TRBJ1-4, with 8 bases aligning to TRBD1. The CDR3 covers 14 residues. The germline V gene has CDR1 SGHDT and CDR2 YYEEEE. Trimming cost V 2 bases and J 7 bases; bases outside gene matches: 4. The CDR3 nucleotides read TGTGCCAGCAGCTTTCAGGGGGCCGGTGAAAAACTGTTTTTT. Amino acids: CASSFQGAGEKLFF. The entire variable domain, with the rest obtained from reference TRBV5-6 and TRBJ1-4, is as follows: DAGVTQSPTHLIKTRGQQVTLRCSPKSGHDTVSWYQQALGQGPQFIFQYYEEEERQRGNFPDRFSGHQFPNYSSELNVNALLLGDSALYLCASSFQGAGEKLFFGSGTQLSVL.

This chain uses TRBV12-3 or TRBV12-4 with TRBJ2-5; weak D call: TRBD2 (6 bases). The CDR3 spans 15 residues. Trimming cost V 2 bases and J 7 bases, with 17 bases left between them. In DNA form, the CDR3 reads TGTGCCAGCAGTTTAATTCGCCTCCGGGGAGGGACCCAGTACTTC. Protein: CASSLIRLRGGTQYF.

The chain has TRBV4-2 and TRBJ2-5; D remains unclear. CDR1 is LGHNA, CDR2 YNFKEQ, per germline. The V and J ends lost 4 bases and 1 base respectively, with 13 bases between them. This CDR3 contains 15 residues. This CDR3 is CASSPILGGQETQYF. In nucleotides, the CDR3 is TGTGCCAGCAGCCCGATCTTGGGCGGCCAAGAGACCCAGTACTTC.

This clonotype was picked up many times. J is TRBJ2-1 and V is TRBV20-1; D possibly uses TRBD1 or TRBD2 (5 bases each). The germline V gene encodes CDR1 DFQATT and CDR2 SNEGSKA (reference sequence). The CDR3 sequence is 9 residues long. CDR3 sequence: CRDRDAQFF. DNA for the CDR3: TGCAGGGACCGGGACGCGCAGTTCTTC.

This clonotype has more than one count but fewer than ten. The chain couples TRBV10-3 to TRBJ2-5; 8 bases align to TRBD2. The V segment lost 10 bases and the J segment 4 bases; nucleotides outside the gene matches: 8. CDR3 length: 13 amino acids. Germline V gene lookup returns CDR1 ENHRY and CDR2 SYGVKD. This CDR3 is CATTGGGLETQYF. Written as DNA, the CDR3 is TGTGCCACCACGGGGGGGGGCCTAGAGACCCAGTACTTC.